The 7 T cell receptor beta chains below come from one sample, sequenced in a study of cytomegalovirus exposure and HLA in healthy donors. In the PCR, 60 Vbeta and 13 Jbeta primers were used. The protocol was immunoSEQ multiplex PCR, while the TCRdb copy is restricted to in-frame clones and leaves out a portion. Found here are 180,000 or so clones, over 60% of them singletons; the top ten hold around 15%. The sequencing input was PBMCs. These receptor sequences come from a man aged 50 or older in good health and CMV-seropositive.

The chain is built from TRBV5-6 and TRBJ2-2; D is unclear. The V gene's germline CDR1 is SGHDT and CDR2 YYEEEE. V was shortened by 0 bases and J by 11 bases, with 11 bases between the two germline ends. This CDR3 contains 13 residues. The CDR3 protein is CASSLAAVLELFF. The CDR3 coding sequence is TGTGCCAGCAGCTTGGCGGCGGTCCTCGAGCTGTTTTTT. Combining the CDR3 with reference TRBV5-6 and TRBJ2-2 gives the whole variable domain DAGVTQSPTHLIKTRGQQVTLRCSPKSGHDTVSWYQQALGQGPQFIFQYYEEEERQRGNFPDRFSGHQFPNYSSELNVNALLLGDSALYLCASSLAAVLELFFGEGSRLTVL.

V is TRBV5-1 and J is TRBJ2-3; the match to TRBD2 covers 10 bases. The CDR3 runs to 15 residues. V shed 7 bases and J 0 bases; nucleotides not matched to a gene: 5. The germline V gene has CDR1 SGHRS and CDR2 YFSETQ. The CDR3 nucleotides are TGCGCCAGCCGCCTAGCGGGGGAGAGCACAGATACGCAGTATTTT. Residues: CASRLAGESTDTQYF.

The table lists this clone with a few counts. At one boundary the junction diverges from the germline segment, which might be a read error. The V call is TRBV5-4, the J call TRBJ2-3; TRBD2 matches at 10 bases. Looked up from germline, CDR1 is SGHNT and CDR2 is YYREEE (reference sequence). The CDR3 sequence is 16 residues long. The CDR3 protein is CASSRGGTSGTDTQYF. In DNA, the CDR3 is TGCGCCAGCAGCCGAGGGGGGACTAGCGGCACAGATACGCAGTATTTT. The full variable domain, in which reference TRBV5-4 and TRBJ2-3 provide the parts outside the CDR3, is ETGVTQSPTHLIKTRGQQVTLRCSSQSGHNTVSWYQQALGQGPQFIFQYYREEENGRGNFPPRFSGLQFPNYSSELNVNALELDDSALYLCASSRGGTSGTDTQYFGPGTRLTVL.

The chain carries TRBV6-1 and TRBJ1-5, with 8 bases lining up with TRBD1. This CDR3 has 14 amino acids. Germline CDR1 reads MNHNS; CDR2 reads SASEGT. V was pared by 7 bases and J by 3 bases, with 5 bases of the junction left unmatched. CDR3 residues: CASTLGQVNQPQHF. Written as DNA, the CDR3 is TGTGCCAGCACTCTGGGACAGGTCAATCAGCCCCAGCATTTT.

The V and J genes are TRBV10-3 and TRBJ2-2, with D perhaps TRBD2 (6 bases). V was pared by 8 bases and J by 5 bases, with 18 bases between. From germline, CDR1 is ENHRY and CDR2 SYGVKD. CDR3 length equals 15 residues. In nucleotides, the CDR3 is TGTGCCATCTCGTCGGCGGGGTCGGGGACCGGGGAGCTGTTTTTT. This encodes CAISSAGSGTGELFF.

This clone has only a few counts. The rearrangement uses TRBV18 and TRBJ2-2; possibly TRBD1 for D (6 bases). This CDR3 region has 15 residues. Germline V gives CDR1 KGHSH, CDR2 LQKENI. V lost 6 bases and J lost 0, with 11 bases in between. DNA of the CDR3: TGTGCCAGCTCTCGACAGGAGACGAACACCGGGGAGCTGTTTTTT. Amino acid sequence: CASSRQETNTGELFF.

A few counts support this clone. The chain joins TRBV18 to TRBJ2-5; D remains ambiguous. The CDR3 totals 11 residues. CDR1 and CDR2 (germline): KGHSH, LQKENI. The germline V and J ends were trimmed by 4 bases and 5 bases, with 5 bases remaining between them. The CDR3 DNA is TGTGCCAGCTCACTAAGCGAGACCCAGTACTTC. Translating gives CASSLSETQYF.